This T cell receptor beta chain emerged from a study of blood T cells in healthy people across ages. Points from the study as a whole: The donors' CMV status was not determined, possibly confounding changes in expanded clonotypes.

The CDR3 is 14 residues long. Germline loops: CDR1 DFQATT, CDR2 SNEGSKA (reference sequence). V lost 2 bases to trimming and J lost 3 bases; unmatched junction nucleotides: 5. A J-beta primer mix and a sample-barcoded 5' primer were used in a second PCR of roughly 6 to 11 cycles. Tags on each cDNA molecule came from a template-switch adaptor with 12 random nucleotides. A single record per CDR3 protein comes from TCRdb applying MiXCR to the 5' RACE reads. The sample includes approximately 810,000 distinct CDR3 sequences, more than 25% of them seen just once. The table lists this clonotype with many counts. Its antigen is undetermined. Isolation of PBMCs gave at least 7 million cells per sample.

What was sequenced was blood. The chain uses TRBV20-1 and TRBJ2-5; 8 positions agree with TRBD2. The source is a woman aged 80 or over in good health. The CDR3 region is CSARFSGGKETQYF. CDR3 sequence (DNA): TGCAGTGCTAGATTCAGCGGGGGTAAAGAGACCCAGTACTTC.